This TCR beta chain was sequenced for a study of shared clonotypes between healthy human individuals. The protocol was immunoSEQ multiplex PCR, while the TCRdb copy is restricted to in-frame clones and leaves out a portion. Of fewer than 600,000 clones listed, less than 85% are singletons. V was clipped by 2 bases and J by 8 bases, with 14 bases between them. The CDR3 sequence is 14 residues long. Germline CDR1 SGHRS, CDR2 YFSETQ. The chain links TRBV5-1 to TRBJ2-1; no firm D call. The TCR originated in a woman aged 40 to 55 in good health. Some clones in this sample may be carry-over from other donors' samples. Input material: PBMCs. The CDR3, as DNA: TGCGCCAGCAGCTTATCCCTAGAGAACGATGAGCAGTTCTTC. Amino acid sequence: CASSLSLENDEQFF. The complete variable domain, with remaining parts taken from reference TRBV5-1 and TRBJ2-1, reads KAGVTQTPRYLIKTRGQQVTLSCSPISGHRSVSWYQQTPGQGLQFLFEYFSETQRNKGNFPGRFSGRQFSNSRSEMNVSTLELGDSALYLCASSLSLENDEQFFGPGTRLTVL.